Described below is a single T cell receptor (beta chain) sequence and its context. Its antigen is not known. The sample comes from a study of cytomegalovirus exposure and HLA in healthy donors. V lost 4 bases and J lost 1; bases outside the gene matches: 4. The CDR3 sequence is 16 residues long. Germline CDR1 reads MNHGY; CDR2 reads SVAAGI. Overall study results and limits: Indistinguishable V segments, including TRBV6-2 and TRBV6-3, were excluded. The majority of TCR sequences were rare, yet some public TCRs appeared in many donors. Prior analysis indicated that the majority of TCR beta V segments exhibited productivity approximately 87% or approximately 30% of the time.

PCR primers comprised 60 Vbeta and 13 Jbeta primers. Authors' processing steps: A follow-up analysis tallied around 80 million unique TCR beta chains, roughly 11 million shared. Measured with immunoSEQ multiplex PCR; TCRdb has only the in-frame clones, and not every one. The V and J calls and clone size are taken from that table; D and trimming were inferred from the DNA. Listed are around 44,000 clones; 6% to 7% falls within the top ten. The TCR comes from a male donor in good health and CMV-seropositive. Source material: PBMCs. The chain combines TRBV6-9 with TRBJ2-3; 11 nucleotides agree with TRBD2. Here the CDR3 reads CASSSIAGGGTDTQYF. The CDR3 bases are TGTGCCAGCAGTTCCATAGCGGGGGGGGGCACAGATACGCAGTATTTT.